Following are 24 T cell receptor beta chains from one sample sequenced in a study of CD8+ T cells in alopecia areata. Treatment of the sample: oral pan-JAK inhibitor, 5-10 mg twice daily. RNA extraction and reverse transcription yielded cDNA as sequencing template. TCRdb keeps only in-frame clones here, not all; method: immunoSEQ multiplex PCR. Seen here are some 180,000 clones, about 47% observed once, and the top ten hold about 9.5%. The sequenced sample was CD8+ T cells sorted from blood, obtained at week 52, from a patient treated with tofacitinib. Every receptor here comes from a human donor with alopecia areata.

This clone was seen only a few times. This chain connects TRBV5-1 to TRBJ1-2, with 7 bases matching TRBD1. The ends lost 3 bases at V and 4 bases at J; junction bases unmatched: 12. Germline CDR1 is SGHRS and CDR2 is YFSETQ. The CDR3 consists of 16 residues. CDR3 amino acids: CASSSPRQGLTYGYTF. The CDR3 DNA is TGCGCCAGCAGCTCGCCAAGACAGGGTCTCACCTATGGCTACACCTTC.

This clone was observed a handful of times. The gene calls are TRBV11-2 and TRBJ2-7; 12 bases fit TRBD1. CDR3 size: 17 residues. V lost 3 bases and J lost 3; bases outside the gene matches: 9. Per the germline V gene, CDR1 is SGHAT and CDR2 is FQNNGV. The CDR3 region is CASSFGTGGLFGYEQYF. CDR3 nucleotides: TGTGCCAGCAGCTTCGGGACAGGGGGCTTGTTTGGCTACGAGCAGTACTTC.

The chain joins TRBV7-9 to TRBJ1-5; 8 bases are a match to TRBD1. Trimming cost V 5 bases and J 4 bases; bases outside gene matches: 4. This CDR3 spans 14 amino acids. The germline V gene encodes CDR1 SEHNR and CDR2 FQNEAQ (reference sequence). DNA for the CDR3: TGTGCCAGCAGCCCGGACAGGGTTAATCAGCCCCAGCATTTT. It specifies CASSPDRVNQPQHF.

The chain links TRBV7-9 to TRBJ2-3, with D possibly called TRBD1 or TRBD2 (5 bases each). The CDR3 extends over 13 amino acids. The ends were cut back, 10 bases at V and 1 base at J, with 12 bases in the middle. CDR1 and CDR2 (germline): SEHNR, FQNEAQ (reference sequence). CDR3 coding DNA: TGTGCCAACTGGGACGGGGGCACAGATACGCAGTATTTT. Its protein product is CANWDGGTDTQYF. Supplemented by reference TRBV7-9 and TRBJ2-3, the full variable domain reads DTGVSQNPRHKITKRGQNVTFRCDPISEHNRLYWYRQTLGQGPEFLTYFQNEAQLEKSRLLSDRFSAERPKGSFSTLEIQRTEQGDSAMYLCANWDGGTDTQYFGPGTRLTVL.

Comments on this clone: Other DNA sequences in the sample encode the same CDR3. V is TRBV13 and J is TRBJ2-3; D not certain. Germline values: CDR1 PRHDT, CDR2 FYEKMQ (reference sequence). The V gene lost 6 bases and the J gene lost 6 bases, with 7 bases spanning the gap. The CDR3 contains 11 residues. CDR3 residues: CASSFGDTQYF. The CDR3 DNA reads TGTGCCAGCAGTTTCGGGGATACGCAGTATTTT.

V usage is TRBV10-3 and J usage is TRBJ2-1, with 13 bases lining up with TRBD2. The CDR3 is 15 amino acids. After removal of 5 bases from V and 8 bases from J, the junction contained 6 bases not matched to a gene. Germline assignment: CDR1 ENHRY and CDR2 SYGVKD. The CDR3 nucleotides read TGTGCCATCAGTTCGACTAGCGGGGGGTCGCATGAGCAGTTCTTC. The encoded protein is CAISSTSGGSHEQFF.

This clone is labeled medium-sized. The V call is TRBV5-4, the J call TRBJ2-7; 12 nucleotides align to TRBD2. Germline trimming cut 2 bases from V and 2 bases from J; bases unmatched to any gene: 8. The CDR3 consists of 17 residues. The germline V gene encodes CDR1 SGHNT and CDR2 YYREEE (reference sequence). CDR3 in DNA: TGTGCCAGCAGCTTCCTGGCAGGACTAGCGGGGACCTACGAGCAGTACTTC. It translates to CASSFLAGLAGTYEQYF.

This chain connects TRBV5-1 to TRBJ2-1, with no clear D. The CDR3 covers 13 residues. Trimming stripped 0 bases from V and 4 bases from J, with 5 bases between. The germline gives CDR1 SGHRS, CDR2 YFSETQ. The CDR3: CASSLVPYNEQFF. Here the CDR3 DNA reads TGCGCCAGCAGCTTGGTTCCATACAATGAGCAGTTCTTC.

This chain links TRBV14 with TRBJ1-2; no reliable D call. The V gene's germline CDR1 is SGHDN and CDR2 FVKESK. Trimming pared 6 bases from V and 2 bases from J, leaving 10 bases between. The CDR3 covers 13 residues. DNA of the CDR3: TGTGCCAGCAGTGTCGGGAGGAACTATGGCTACACCTTC. Translating gives CASSVGRNYGYTF.

The CDR3 protein is CASVGPFSDTQYF. CDR3 in DNA: TGTGCCAGCGTAGGGCCTTTCTCAGATACGCAGTATTTT. The chain has TRBV27 and TRBJ2-3; D uncertain. The CDR3 runs to 13 residues. The V gene lost 8 bases and the J gene lost 4 bases, with 13 bases spanning the gap. Germline V gene lookup returns CDR1 MNHEY and CDR2 SMNVEV (reference sequence).

This clone has a handful of counts. The V gene is TRBV6-5, the J gene TRBJ2-5; 7 bases are a match to TRBD2. Trimming took 4 bases from V and 6 from J; bases not matched to a gene: 5. Germline CDR1 is MNHEY and CDR2 is SVGAGI. CDR3 length: 13 residues. This CDR3 is CASSSWGGKTQYF. Written as DNA, the CDR3 is TGTGCCAGCAGTTCCTGGGGAGGGAAGACCCAGTACTTC.

The table lists this clone with a few counts. The chain joins TRBV30 to TRBJ2-7, with D perhaps matching TRBD1 (5 bases). The V gene's germline CDR1 is GTSNPN and CDR2 SVGIG (reference sequence). This CDR3 spans 13 amino acids. Trimming took off 5 bases at V and 5 bases at J, with 16 bases between the two ends. CDR3 in DNA: TGTGCCTGGGGCAACCAGGGTACGAACGAGCAGTACTTC. Its protein is CAWGNQGTNEQYF.

The chain carries TRBV11-1 and TRBJ2-1; D is unclear. Trimming removed 5 bases at V and 2 bases at J, with 13 bases between. In germline, CDR1 is SGHAT, CDR2 FQDESV (reference sequence). CDR3 size: 15 residues. CDR3 region: CASSPWAEAYNEQFF. CDR3 bases: TGTGCCAGCAGCCCTTGGGCAGAAGCCTACAATGAGCAGTTCTTC.

This rearrangement joins TRBV2 to TRBJ1-6; 7 bases match TRBD1. The J segment lost 7 bases and the V segment lost 3 bases, leaving 6 bases of the junction unmatched. CDR1 is SNHLY, CDR2 FYNNEI, per germline. CDR3 length equals 15 residues. This chain's CDR3 is CASSEEGASNSPLHF. The CDR3 bases are TGTGCCAGCAGTGAGGAGGGGGCATCGAATTCACCCCTCCACTTT.

This clone was observed a handful of times. The chain combines TRBV30 with TRBJ2-7, with D perhaps being TRBD1 or TRBD2 (5 bases each). Germline-derived CDR1 and CDR2 are GTSNPN and SVGIG (reference sequence). Trimming took off 4 bases at V and 4 bases at J, with 8 bases between the two ends. The CDR3 consists of 11 residues. The CDR3, as DNA: TGTGCCTGGACCGGGGCGTACGAGCAGTACTTC. Translation gives CAWTGAYEQYF.

The chain uses TRBV4-2 and TRBJ1-5; D unclear. Germline assignment: CDR1 LGHNA and CDR2 YNFKEQ. The CDR3 is made up of 13 amino acids. V shed 0 bases and J shed 7 bases, with 7 bases lying between them. Written as DNA, the CDR3 is TGTGCCAGCAGCCAAGATCCGGCCCAGCCCCAGCATTTT. The encoded protein is CASSQDPAQPQHF.

This clone has just a few counts. V usage is TRBV13 and J usage is TRBJ2-7, with D uncertain. CDR3 length equals 13 residues. V was clipped by 1 base and J by 1 base, with 5 bases between them. Germline CDR1 reads PRHDT; CDR2 reads FYEKMQ (reference sequence). The CDR3 DNA reads as TGTGCCAGCAGCTTAGCAGATTCCTACGAGCAGTACTTC. Translating it yields CASSLADSYEQYF.

This chain joins TRBV4-1 and TRBJ2-7; 7 nucleotides match TRBD1. V shed 6 bases, J shed 2 bases, and the junction held 10 bases outside the gene matches. Germline assignment: CDR1 MGHRA and CDR2 YSYEKL. This CDR3 is built from 15 residues. The CDR3 region is CASRLGTASPYEQYF. The CDR3 nucleotides are TGCGCCAGCAGGTTAGGGACAGCCTCTCCCTACGAGCAGTACTTC.

The J gene is TRBJ2-7, the V gene TRBV27; D remains unclear. V was shortened by 4 bases and J by 0 bases, with 4 bases between the two germline ends. Germline V gene sequence: CDR1 MNHEY, CDR2 SMNVEV (reference sequence). This CDR3 has 12 amino acids. CDR3 sequence: CASSSNSYEQYF. Here the CDR3 DNA reads TGTGCCAGCAGTTCCAACTCCTACGAGCAGTACTTC.

This chain joins TRBV27 and TRBJ2-3; D call uncertain. Germline V gene sequence: CDR1 MNHEY, CDR2 SMNVEV (reference sequence). Trimming cost V 5 bases and J 1 base, with 4 bases left between them. The CDR3 spans 12 residues. The CDR3 sequence is CASSPRTDTQYF. The CDR3 DNA follows: TGTGCCAGCAGTCCCCGCACAGATACGCAGTATTTT.

This sequence joins TRBV5-6 and TRBJ2-5; D perhaps matches TRBD2 (5 bases). CDR1 and CDR2 from the germline V gene are SGHDT and YYEEEE. Between the trimmed V and J ends, which lost 3 bases and 2 bases, there was a span of 8 bases. This CDR3 is built from 13 residues. CDR3 loop: CASSSGIQETQYF. CDR3 nucleotide sequence: TGTGCCAGCAGCTCGGGAATTCAAGAGACCCAGTACTTC.

The V and J genes are TRBV30 and TRBJ2-7; D possibly corresponds to TRBD2 (6 bases). The CDR3 runs 14 residues. V lost 0 bases and J 0 bases, leaving 9 bases between the germline ends. Germline CDR1 GTSNPN, CDR2 SVGIG (reference sequence). CDR3 sequence: CAWSVHGSSYEQYF. The DNA of the CDR3 is TGTGCCTGGAGTGTACACGGGAGCTCCTACGAGCAGTACTTC. The full variable domain, completed using reference TRBV30 and TRBJ2-7, is SQTIHQWPATLVQPVGSPLSLECTVEGTSNPNLYWYRQAAGRGLQLLFYSVGIGQISSEVPQNLSASRPQDRQFILSSKKLLLSDSGFYLCAWSVHGSSYEQYFGPGTRLTVT.

The rearrangement links TRBV7-2 to TRBJ2-5; D might be TRBD2 (6 bases). CDR1 and CDR2 (germline): SGHTA, FQGNSA. The V end lost 1 base, the J end lost 5 bases, and 17 bases lay between the germline ends. The CDR3 is made up of 16 amino acids. The CDR3 loop is CASSLVVWEAGETQYF. The DNA of the CDR3 is TGTGCCAGCAGCTTAGTAGTATGGGAGGCGGGGGAGACCCAGTACTTC.

This clone has a handful of counts. The gene calls are TRBV6-5 and TRBJ2-1; 8 bases are shared with TRBD1. The CDR3 spans 15 residues. The germline gives CDR1 MNHEY, CDR2 SVGAGI. With 5 bases clipped from V and 7 bases from J, the junction kept 10 bases outside the gene matches. The CDR3 sequence is CASSRGQGKTNEQFF. CDR3 nucleotides: TGTGCCAGCAGTAGAGGACAGGGTAAAACAAATGAGCAGTTCTTC.